Below, 18 T cell receptor beta chains from the same sample are listed, as sequenced in a study of shared clonotypes between healthy human individuals (dated by TCRdb to about 2020). Library method: the immunoSEQ multiplex PCR assay. TCRdb stores this immuneACCESS table with in-frame sequences only. Part of the clones is absent; in the studies checked, under half of the shortfall reflects unresolved V genes, and no reason is known for the rest. The sample contains 520,000 or so clones, about four fifths of them found a single time. The top ten constitute over 10% of the sample. The specimen sequenced was PBMCs. The receptors stem from a woman between 35 and 50 years old in good health. Some clones in this sample may be carry-over from other donors' samples.

This chain joins TRBV5-4 and TRBJ2-1; D gene ambiguous. V was pared by 0 bases and J by 6 bases, with 10 bases between. CDR3 length: 14 residues. Germline V gene sequence: CDR1 SGHNT, CDR2 YYREEE (reference sequence). The CDR3 DNA is TGTGCCAGCAGCTTGGACGGGCGCCCCAATGAGCAGTTCTTC. This translates into CASSLDGRPNEQFF.

The CDR3 region is CASSFLAGGLGGELFF. The CDR3 DNA follows: TGTGCCAGCAGTTTCTTAGCGGGAGGATTGGGCGGGGAGCTGTTTTTT. The gene calls are TRBV27 and TRBJ2-2, with 10 nucleotides matching TRBD2. Per germline, CDR1 MNHEY and CDR2 SMNVEV (reference sequence). V shed 3 bases and J 7 bases; nucleotides not matched to a gene: 8. This CDR3 comprises 16 residues.

The V and J genes are TRBV6-1 and TRBJ2-5; TRBD1 agrees at 8 bases. The end of the DNA fits TRBJ2-7 better, so the J call may be wrong. The CDR3 covers 13 residues. Germline-derived CDR1 and CDR2 are MNHNS and SASEGT. The CDR3 sequence: CASTRGQGYEQYF. The CDR3 region has the DNA TGTGCCAGCACTCGCGGACAGGGTTACGAGCAGTACTTC.

This chain connects TRBV5-1 to TRBJ2-3, with D perhaps being TRBD1 or TRBD2 (5 bases each). Germline V gene sequence: CDR1 SGHRS, CDR2 YFSETQ. Trimming took 4 bases from V and 0 from J, leaving 6 bases between them. CDR3 length: 13 residues. For the CDR3, the DNA is TGCGCCAGCAGCAGGGACAGCACAGATACGCAGTATTTT. Translation: CASSRDSTDTQYF.

The chain employs TRBV10-3 and TRBJ1-2; no clear D gene. CDR3 length: 14 amino acids. Between the trimmed V and J ends, which lost 3 bases and 5 bases, there was a span of 13 bases. The germline CDR1 and CDR2 sequences are ENHRY and SYGVKD. CDR3 sequence: CAISEPYKFYGYTF. The CDR3 DNA reads as TGTGCCATCAGTGAACCCTATAAATTTTATGGCTACACCTTC.

V is TRBV11-2 and J is TRBJ2-3, with TRBD2 matching 9 bases. Trimming cost V 1 base and J 14 bases; bases outside gene matches: 10. CDR1 and CDR2 (germline): SGHAT, FQNNGV. CDR3 length: 14 residues. The CDR3 DNA reads as TGTGCCAGCAGCTTAGGCGGCGGGGGGGGATTCGGGTATTTT. Translating gives CASSLGGGGGFGYF. Looking up the rest from reference TRBV11-2 and TRBJ2-3 gives the full variable domain: EAGVAQSPRYKIIEKRQSVAFWCNPISGHATLYWYQQILGQGPKLLIQFQNNGVVDDSQLPKDRFSAERLKGVDSTLKIQPAKLEDSAVYLCASSLGGGGGFGYFGPGTRLTVL.

The chain links TRBV7-8 to TRBJ2-6, with 9 bases lining up with TRBD1. The CDR3 consists of 18 residues. J lost 3 bases, V lost 2 bases, and 8 bases had no gene match. The germline CDR1 and CDR2 sequences are SGHVS and FQNEAQ. CDR3 protein: CASSLSEGTGYGANVLTF. DNA for the CDR3: TGTGCCAGCAGCTTATCAGAAGGGACAGGGTATGGGGCCAACGTCCTGACTTTC.

The V and J genes are TRBV6-6 and TRBJ2-5; 7 bases are a match to TRBD1. J gave up 4 bases and V 7 bases, and 6 bases lay outside the gene matches. This CDR3 region has 13 residues. The germline gives CDR1 MNHNY, CDR2 SVGAGI (reference sequence). DNA for the CDR3: TGTGCCAGCACGCGGGCAGGGGGAGAGACCCAGTACTTC. Amino acid sequence: CASTRAGGETQYF.

V usage is TRBV6-1 and J usage is TRBJ1-1, with 12 nucleotides matching TRBD1. The CDR3 is 18 amino acids. V trimming: 1 base; J trimming: 1 base; junction bases outside the gene matches: 7. Germline values: CDR1 MNHNS, CDR2 SASEGT. As DNA, the CDR3 is TGTGCCAGCAGTGAAGGGGGACAGGGGGCTCGACGGAACACTGAAGCTTTCTTT. Translating it yields CASSEGGQGARRNTEAFF.

Comments on this clone: This may come from a read error, since a much larger clone is one base off. The J gene is TRBJ2-5, the V gene TRBV5-4; D not certain. The assigned J gene may be wrong: the sequence end matches TRBJ2-7 better. The CDR3 extends over 11 amino acids. Germline CDR1 reads SGHNT; CDR2 reads YYREEE (reference sequence). The DNA of the CDR3 is TGTGCCAGCAGCTTTTACTACGAGCAGTACTTC. Translating it yields CASSFYYEQYF.

The gene calls are TRBV2 and TRBJ1-5; D is ambiguous. The V gene lost 2 bases and the J gene lost 6 bases, with 5 bases spanning the gap. This CDR3 comprises 12 residues. Germline V gene data show CDR1 as SNHLY and CDR2 as FYNNEI. The CDR3 DNA sequence: TGTGCCAGCAGTGAATGGGGTCAGCCCCAGCATTTT. It is translated as CASSEWGQPQHF.

This chain uses TRBV11-2 with TRBJ2-4, with D perhaps matching TRBD1 (6 bases). The CDR3 is 12 amino acids. Germline loops: CDR1 SGHAT, CDR2 FQNNGV. V was clipped by 1 base and J by 8 bases, with 6 bases between them. CDR3 protein: CASSLAGDIQYF. As DNA, the CDR3 is TGTGCCAGCAGCTTAGCAGGGGACATTCAGTACTTC.

The chain recombines TRBV7-9 with TRBJ2-7, with D maybe TRBD2 (5 bases). This CDR3 spans 13 amino acids. V was trimmed by 1 base and J by 2 bases, leaving 6 bases between them. Germline assignment: CDR1 SEHNR and CDR2 FQNEAQ (reference sequence). CDR3 sequence reads: CASSLVGTYEQYF. The DNA of the CDR3 is TGTGCCAGCAGCTTAGTCGGGACCTACGAGCAGTACTTC.

This clone was counted a single time. The rearrangement links TRBV7-3 to TRBJ2-7; tentative D call: TRBD2 (6 bases). The CDR3 totals 17 residues. Germline values: CDR1 SGHTA, CDR2 FQGTGA. Between the trimmed V and J ends, which lost 3 bases and 0 bases, there was a span of 18 bases. The CDR3: CASSFHWREDSSYEQYF. DNA of the CDR3: TGTGCCAGCAGCTTCCACTGGCGGGAAGACAGCTCCTACGAGCAGTACTTC.

The chain combines TRBV11-2 with TRBJ1-2, with a weak D call TRBD1 (5 bases). The germline V and J ends were trimmed by 1 base and 7 bases, with 19 bases remaining between them. Germline V gives CDR1 SGHAT, CDR2 FQNNGV. The CDR3 loop spans 16 amino acids. The CDR3: CASSLGPPSGYSGYTF. The CDR3 DNA reads TGTGCCAGCAGCTTAGGGCCCCCTTCAGGGTATTCTGGCTACACCTTC. The whole variable domain, remainder taken from reference TRBV11-2 and TRBJ1-2, is EAGVAQSPRYKIIEKRQSVAFWCNPISGHATLYWYQQILGQGPKLLIQFQNNGVVDDSQLPKDRFSAERLKGVDSTLKIQPAKLEDSAVYLCASSLGPPSGYSGYTFGSGTRLTVV.

The sample holds one count of this clone. The chain has TRBV4-2 and TRBJ2-3, with 12 bases fitting TRBD2. The CDR3 covers 16 residues. Per germline, CDR1 LGHNA and CDR2 YNFKEQ. Trimming cost V 2 bases and J 2 bases; bases outside gene matches: 2. The CDR3 spells CASSQLAGGITDTQYF. CDR3 DNA: TGTGCCAGCAGCCAACTAGCGGGGGGGATCACAGATACGCAGTATTTT.

Remarks on this clone: Other nucleotide sequences from this sample produce the same CDR3. This rearrangement joins TRBV20-1 to TRBJ2-1, with TRBD2 as a possible D gene (5 bases). Per germline, CDR1 DFQATT and CDR2 SNEGSKA (reference sequence). The V gene lost 3 bases and the J gene lost 7 bases, with 7 bases spanning the gap. The CDR3 runs to 11 residues. The chain's CDR3 is CSASGDNEQFF. CDR3 in DNA: TGCAGTGCTAGCGGGGATAATGAGCAGTTCTTC.

This clone was counted between two and nine times. The chain uses TRBV29-1 and TRBJ2-1, with D maybe TRBD1 (5 bases). V shed 6 bases and J shed 8 bases, with 14 bases lying between them. The CDR3 consists of 12 residues. Germline V gene sequence: CDR1 SQVTM, CDR2 ANQGSEA. CDR3 sequence (DNA): TGCAGCGTCGGAGCCAGGGTCCATGAGCAGTTCTTC. Protein sequence: CSVGARVHEQFF.